These 23 T cell receptor beta chains share one sample of origin, sequenced in a study of blood T cells in healthy people across ages. Next came a second PCR, run for about 7 to 12 cycles, which used a sample-barcoded 5' primer along with a J-beta primer mix. Via MiXCR, TCRdb re-called the 5' RACE reads, giving one row per CDR3 protein. The data contain about 510,000 distinct CDR3 sequences, about 27% of them singletons. Another study also made use of these data, one on T cells of mothers and their children.

The specimen sequenced was blood. The receptors derive from a boy aged 2 to 10 in good health.

This clonotype was counted at least ten times. V usage is TRBV9 and J usage is TRBJ2-7, with TRBD1 matching 9 bases. The CDR3 has 15 residues. CDR1 is SGDLS, CDR2 YYNGEE, per germline. The V and J ends lost 4 bases and 3 bases, in that order; junction bases with no gene match: 8. CDR3 in DNA: TGTGCCAGCAGCCCTCGACAGGGGGGCCTCTACGAGCAGTACTTC. Amino acid sequence: CASSPRQGGLYEQYF. Full variable domain (remainder filled in from reference TRBV9 and TRBJ2-7): DSGVTQTPKHLITATGQRVTLRCSPRSGDLSVYWYQQSLDQGLQFLIQYYNGEERAKGNILERFSAQQFPDLHSELNLSSLELGDSALYFCASSPRQGGLYEQYFGPGTRLTVT.

The rearrangement joins TRBV20-1 to TRBJ2-7; 9 bases map to TRBD2. Trimming took 0 bases from V and 3 from J; bases not matched to a gene: 6. The CDR3 is 15 residues long. The germline V gene has CDR1 DFQATT and CDR2 SNEGSKA (reference sequence). The CDR3 DNA is TGCAGTGCTAGAGATAGCGGGGGAACCAACTACGAGCAGTACTTC. It is translated as CSARDSGGTNYEQYF.

This clonotype was observed a few times. This chain uses TRBV27 with TRBJ2-1; D not certain. Germline CDR1 is MNHEY and CDR2 is SMNVEV (reference sequence). The CDR3 runs 12 residues. V gave up 7 bases and J gave up 8 bases, with 12 bases separating them. CDR3 coding DNA: TGTGCCAGCACCGCAATTAGCCATGAGCAGTTCTTC. It yields the protein CASTAISHEQFF.

The chain employs TRBV9 and TRBJ2-2; perhaps TRBD2 as D (7 bases). Germline values: CDR1 SGDLS, CDR2 YYNGEE. The V gene lost 8 bases and the J gene lost 1 base, with 12 bases spanning the gap. The CDR3 is 14 amino acids. CDR3 region: CASRGGLNTGELFF. The CDR3 DNA sequence: TGTGCCAGTAGGGGGGGGCTGAACACCGGGGAGCTGTTTTTT.

This clonotype has more than one count but fewer than ten. The V call is TRBV12-3 or TRBV12-4, the J call TRBJ1-1, with 8 nucleotides matching TRBD1. Germline trimming cut 6 bases from V and 4 bases from J; bases unmatched to any gene: 4. This CDR3 contains 13 residues. DNA of the CDR3: TGTGCCAGCAGCAGACAGGGGAGCACTGAAGCTTTCTTT. It encodes CASSRQGSTEAFF.

This clonotype was seen more than once but under ten times. The chain combines TRBV3-1 with TRBJ2-5, with a tentative D call TRBD2 (5 bases). The end of the DNA is better explained by TRBJ2-7, so the J call may be wrong. The CDR3 totals 15 residues. Germline assignment: CDR1 LGHDT and CDR2 YNNKEL (reference sequence). The CDR3 reads CASSQGRSAVYEQYF. The DNA of the CDR3 is TGTGCCAGCAGCCAAGGGAGGTCGGCGGTCTACGAGCAGTACTTC.

This rearrangement joins TRBV5-1 to TRBJ2-7; 14 nucleotides agree with TRBD2. Per the germline V gene, CDR1 is SGHRS and CDR2 is YFSETQ. V was pared by 4 bases and J by 5 bases, with 5 bases of the junction left unmatched. This CDR3 has 15 amino acids. The CDR3 DNA reads TGCGCCAGCAGCAAGGGACTAGCGGGAGAGAACGAGCAGTACTTC. Residues: CASSKGLAGENEQYF.

Comment on this clonotype: Mismatch with germline at one junction end may stem from a read error. V is TRBV6-2 or TRBV6-3 and J is TRBJ2-1; 10 bases are a match to TRBD2. This CDR3 contains 14 residues. Germline V CDR1 and CDR2: MNHEY, SVGEGT. CDR3 nucleotide sequence: TGTGCCAGCAGTTACGCCCTAGCGGGAGACACTGCGAAATTC. This translates into CASSYALAGDTAKF.

This clonotype was observed many times. The gene calls are TRBV5-1 and TRBJ1-3; D ambiguous. The CDR3 covers 15 residues. The germline gives CDR1 SGHRS, CDR2 YFSETQ. V lost 0 bases and J lost 4, with 11 bases in between. DNA for the CDR3: TGCGCCAGCAGCTTGGGAGCAGGATCAGGAAACACCATATATTTT. It specifies CASSLGAGSGNTIYF. Variable domain in full (rest from reference TRBV5-1 and TRBJ1-3): KAGVTQTPRYLIKTRGQQVTLSCSPISGHRSVSWYQQTPGQGLQFLFEYFSETQRNKGNFPGRFSGRQFSNSRSEMNVSTLELGDSALYLCASSLGAGSGNTIYFGEGSWLTVV.

Remarks on this clonotype: At one end, the junction sequence differs from germline, possibly due to a read error. The chain is built from TRBV7-9 and TRBJ1-2; D is uncertain. Looked up from germline, CDR1 is SEHNR and CDR2 is FQNEAQ (reference sequence). CDR3 length equals 13 residues. The CDR3 coding sequence is TGTGCCAGCGTAGGAGGGCCGTACTATGGCTGCACCTTC. Its protein is CASVGGPYYGCTF.

In DNA, the CDR3 is TGTGCCAGCAGTGAGATAGAAGGGCGTTTAGAGGACACTGAAGCTTTCTTT. Translation: CASSEIEGRLEDTEAFF. The chain couples TRBV12-3 or TRBV12-4 to TRBJ1-1, with D uncertain. The CDR3 covers 17 residues. Trimming left V 5 bases short and J 3 bases short, with 22 bases between.

V is TRBV7-9 and J is TRBJ2-1; no clear D gene. Germline CDR1 is SEHNR and CDR2 is FQNEAQ (reference sequence). The V end lost 5 bases, the J end lost 5 bases, and 7 bases lay between the germline ends. The CDR3 runs 12 residues. For the CDR3, the DNA is TGTGCCAGCAGCCGGCTAGACAATGAGCAGTTCTTC. This sequence encodes CASSRLDNEQFF.

This clonotype was observed a single time. The chain joins TRBV6-2 or TRBV6-3 to TRBJ1-1, with TRBD1 matching 7 bases. Germline loops: CDR1 MNHEY, CDR2 SVGEGT. With 4 bases clipped from V and 0 bases from J, the junction kept 17 bases outside the gene matches. This CDR3 comprises 19 residues. CDR3 region: CASSSKGQFPDLMNTEAFF. Here the CDR3 DNA reads TGTGCCAGCAGTTCAAAGGGACAGTTTCCCGATTTAATGAACACTGAAGCTTTCTTT.

The rearrangement uses TRBV20-1 and TRBJ1-1; 7 nucleotides match TRBD1. Germline CDR1 DFQATT, CDR2 SNEGSKA (reference sequence). V was pared by 3 bases and J by 2 bases, with 3 bases of the junction left unmatched. There are 13 residues in the CDR3. The CDR3 DNA sequence: TGCAGTGCTAGGGAGGGGGCTAACACTGAAGCTTTCTTT. Amino acid sequence: CSAREGANTEAFF.

The chain uses TRBV9 and TRBJ2-7; D may be TRBD1 or TRBD2 (5 bases each). Trimming took 0 bases from V and 0 from J, leaving 10 bases between them. The CDR3 sequence is 15 residues long. The germline gives CDR1 SGDLS, CDR2 YYNGEE. The CDR3 protein is CASSVGDGVSYEQYF. The CDR3, as DNA: TGTGCCAGCAGCGTAGGGGACGGCGTCTCCTACGAGCAGTACTTC.

Only a few counts were recorded for this clonotype. The chain uses TRBV7-9 and TRBJ1-5, with 8 bases matching TRBD1. This CDR3 is 16 amino acids long. CDR1 SEHNR and CDR2 FQNEAQ come from the germline V gene (reference sequence). Trimming took 5 bases from V and 4 from J; bases not matched to a gene: 10. The CDR3 DNA reads TGTGCCAGCAGCCGAACCGACAGGGGCTTAAATCAGCCCCAGCATTTT. Translating it yields CASSRTDRGLNQPQHF.

In its sample, this clonotype was seen a few times. This sequence joins TRBV29-1 and TRBJ2-1, with 10 positions matching TRBD2. V gave up 0 bases and J gave up 0 bases; unmatched junction bases: 8. This CDR3 is 18 amino acids long. Germline values: CDR1 SQVTM, CDR2 ANQGSEA. This chain's CDR3 is CSVEDASGSLSSYNEQFF. The CDR3 DNA is TGCAGCGTTGAAGACGCTAGCGGGAGTCTTAGCTCCTACAATGAGCAGTTCTTC.

This chain uses TRBV20-1 with TRBJ1-2; possible D gene TRBD1, 5 bases. Trimming shortened V by 0 bases and J by 2 bases, and 16 bases separated the two germline ends. The germline CDR1 and CDR2 sequences are DFQATT and SNEGSKA (reference sequence). The CDR3 contains 16 residues. The CDR3 DNA follows: TGCAGTGCTAGAGATCGGGGCAGGCCCGGCAACTATGGCTACACCTTC. Translation: CSARDRGRPGNYGYTF.

This clonotype was picked up one time. This chain joins TRBV30 and TRBJ1-2, with 10 bases that match TRBD1. Germline CDR1 is GTSNPN and CDR2 is SVGIG (reference sequence). The CDR3 contains 14 residues. V lost 4 bases and J lost 6; bases outside the gene matches: 8. As DNA, the CDR3 is TGTGCCTGGATCCCTGGGGGACAGGGGAATGGCTACACCTTC. It is translated as CAWIPGGQGNGYTF.

The gene calls are TRBV27 and TRBJ1-2, with a weak D call TRBD1 (5 bases). Germline loops: CDR1 MNHEY, CDR2 SMNVEV (reference sequence). V was trimmed by 2 bases and J by 4 bases, leaving 14 bases between them. This CDR3 has 15 amino acids. The DNA of the CDR3 is TGTGCCAGCAGTTTAAGTCGGGGCACCCTCTATGGCTACACCTTC. It codes for CASSLSRGTLYGYTF.

The V gene is TRBV7-3, the J gene TRBJ2-7; TRBD1 agrees at 7 bases. V lost 5 bases and J lost 6; bases outside the gene matches: 4. The CDR3 loop spans 12 amino acids. CDR1 and CDR2 (germline): SGHTA, FQGTGA. This CDR3 is CASSTHRGEQYF. As DNA, the CDR3 is TGTGCCAGCAGCACCCACAGGGGCGAGCAGTACTTC.

The CDR3: CASSLGSQAFF. CDR3 DNA: TGTGCCAGCAGCTTAGGGAGTCAAGCTTTCTTT. The chain carries TRBV11-2 and TRBJ1-1, with no clear D. The CDR3 runs 11 residues. Looked up from germline, CDR1 is SGHAT and CDR2 is FQNNGV. With 1 base removed from V and 9 bases from J, the gap between germline ends came to 6 bases.

This clonotype was counted between two and nine times. The rearrangement links TRBV6-5 to TRBJ1-2, with D uncertain. The V end lost 4 bases, the J end lost 7 bases, and 10 bases lay between the germline ends. Germline assignment: CDR1 MNHEY and CDR2 SVGAGI. CDR3 length: 12 amino acids. CDR3 sequence reads: CASSSPRVGYTF. The DNA for the CDR3 is TGTGCCAGCAGTTCCCCCCGGGTTGGCTACACCTTC.